This T cell receptor (beta chain) originates from a study of shared clonotypes between healthy human individuals. Repertoires were generated with immunoSEQ multiplex PCR, while TCRdb's copy carries only in-frame clones and drops some. The table includes about 2.3 million clones, about nine tenths detected once. V was pared by 3 bases and J by 3 bases, with 16 bases between. This CDR3 has 17 residues. Germline-derived CDR1 and CDR2 are SGHRS and YFSETQ. This rearrangement joins TRBV5-1 to TRBJ2-6; unclear D gene. This clonotype was obtained from a man between 18 and 35 years old in good health. Some clones in this sample may be carry-over from other donors' samples. The sample comprised naive CD4+ T cells from PBMCs. Subset of the sample: CD45RA+ positively selected. The CDR3 DNA reads as TGCGCCAGCAGCTCACCAGGCACGCCCTATGGGGCCAACGTCCTGACTTTC. This gives the protein CASSSPGTPYGANVLTF.